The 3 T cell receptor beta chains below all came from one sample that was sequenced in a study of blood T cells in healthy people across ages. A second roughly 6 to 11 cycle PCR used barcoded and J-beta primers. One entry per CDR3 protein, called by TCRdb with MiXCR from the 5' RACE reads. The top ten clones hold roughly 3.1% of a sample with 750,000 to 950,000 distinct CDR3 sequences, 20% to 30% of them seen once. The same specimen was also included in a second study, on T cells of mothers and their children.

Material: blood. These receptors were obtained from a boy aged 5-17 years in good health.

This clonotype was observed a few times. The CDR3 sequence is CASRPRTGTYEQYF. As DNA, the CDR3 is TGTGCCAGCCGACCAAGGACAGGGACTTACGAGCAGTACTTC. The chain has TRBV12-3 or TRBV12-4 and TRBJ2-7; 8 nucleotides match TRBD1. This CDR3 is built from 14 residues. V shed 8 bases and J 4 bases; nucleotides not matched to a gene: 10.

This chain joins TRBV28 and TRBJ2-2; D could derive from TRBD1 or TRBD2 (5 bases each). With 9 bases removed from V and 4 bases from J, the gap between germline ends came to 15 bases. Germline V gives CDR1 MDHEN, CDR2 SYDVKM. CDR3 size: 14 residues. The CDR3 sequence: CARFLLGATGELFF. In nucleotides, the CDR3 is TGTGCCAGATTCCTACTAGGGGCCACCGGGGAGCTGTTTTTT.

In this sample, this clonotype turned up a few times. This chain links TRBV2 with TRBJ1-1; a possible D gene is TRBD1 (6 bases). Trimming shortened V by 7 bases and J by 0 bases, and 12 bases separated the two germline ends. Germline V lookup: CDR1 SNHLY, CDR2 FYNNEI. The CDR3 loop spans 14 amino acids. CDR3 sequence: CASTGGLMNTEAFF. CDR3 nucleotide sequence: TGTGCCAGCACCGGGGGGCTTATGAACACTGAAGCTTTCTTT.